This T cell receptor (beta chain) stems from a study of T cell clonotyping in hematopoietic cell transplantation. Germline CDR1 is SQVTM and CDR2 is ANQGSEA. The V gene lost 5 bases and the J gene lost 5 bases, with 18 bases spanning the gap. This CDR3 spans 15 amino acids. The table came from immunoSEQ multiplex PCR; TCRdb's copy has only in-frame clones and leaves some out. The sample holds 12,000 to 15,000 clones, around 94% seen once. This sequence was found in a male patient aged 60 to 75 who had an allogeneic stem cell transplant from an unrelated donor, so the T cells may come from the graft donor. Some clones in this sample may be carry-over from other donors' samples. The chain uses TRBV29-1 and TRBJ1-4; no clear D gene. This specimen was PBMCs, taken 30 days after allogeneic stem cell transplant. CDR3 in amino acids: CSVSVAGSLNEKLFF. The CDR3, as DNA: TGCAGCGTTTCCGTGGCAGGTAGTCTCAATGAAAAACTGTTTTTT.